Below, 3 T cell receptor beta chains from the same sample are listed, as sequenced in a study of T cell responses to AZD1222 COVID-19 vaccine. The repertoire was sequenced with immunoSEQ multiplex PCR; TCRdb's copy has only in-frame clones and lacks some. This sample has 150,000 to 200,000 clones, with 94% found just once. This material consisted of peripheral blood, taken 28 days after the second AZD1222 dose. The receptor set was obtained from an adult who received the AZD1222 COVID-19 vaccine.

The chain links TRBV6-6 to TRBJ1-6, with 7 bases aligning to TRBD1. The CDR3 spans 15 residues. The germline V gene has CDR1 MNHNY and CDR2 SVGAGI (reference sequence). V was pared by 4 bases and J by 8 bases, with 8 bases of the junction left unmatched. In DNA, the CDR3 is TGTGCCAGCAGTTCGGGCGGTCAGGGGGATTCACCCCTCCACTTT. It translates to CASSSGGQGDSPLHF.

The rearrangement joins TRBV5-4 to TRBJ2-5, with 8 nucleotides matching TRBD1. The CDR3 runs 16 residues. The V segment lost 3 bases and the J segment 1 base; nucleotides outside the gene matches: 8. Germline V gene data show CDR1 as SGHNT and CDR2 as YYREEE (reference sequence). The CDR3 DNA reads as TGTGCCAGCAGCTCCCCAAACAGGGGGTTCCAAGAGACCCAGTACTTC. It translates to CASSSPNRGFQETQYF.

The J gene is TRBJ2-2, the V gene TRBV29-1, with 7 bases fitting TRBD1. There are 13 residues in the CDR3. CDR1 is SQVTM and CDR2 is ANQGSEA in the germline V gene. CDR3 nucleotide sequence: TGCGGGACCCGGGACAGAAACACCGGGGAGCTGTTTTTT. This gives the protein CGTRDRNTGELFF.